This T cell receptor beta chain was retrieved from a study of T cell repertoires in cytomegalovirus infection. Notes on the study in general: Dominating the ex vivo response were TCR beta clonotypes that were CMV-specific and HLA-C-restricted.

To note about this clonotype: As yet, its antigen is unknown.

MiXCR, run by TCRdb on the reads, gives a single entry per CDR3 protein. The table shows 100,000 or so distinct CDR3 sequences, with roughly two fifths occurring only once. V was pared by 6 bases and J by 1 base, with 6 bases of the junction left unmatched. The CDR3 runs 15 residues. Sequencing was performed on CD8+ T cells from cultured PBMCs, taken from culture after CMV antigen stimulation. This sequence originates from a human donor in good health (CMV status not recorded). Some clones in this sample may be carry-over from other donors' samples. The rearrangement uses TRBV12-3 or TRBV12-4 and TRBJ1-3; 7 nucleotides line up with TRBD1. Here the CDR3 reads CASRWGQNSGNTIYF. Written as DNA, the CDR3 is TGTGCCAGCAGGTGGGGACAGAATTCTGGAAACACCATATATTTT.